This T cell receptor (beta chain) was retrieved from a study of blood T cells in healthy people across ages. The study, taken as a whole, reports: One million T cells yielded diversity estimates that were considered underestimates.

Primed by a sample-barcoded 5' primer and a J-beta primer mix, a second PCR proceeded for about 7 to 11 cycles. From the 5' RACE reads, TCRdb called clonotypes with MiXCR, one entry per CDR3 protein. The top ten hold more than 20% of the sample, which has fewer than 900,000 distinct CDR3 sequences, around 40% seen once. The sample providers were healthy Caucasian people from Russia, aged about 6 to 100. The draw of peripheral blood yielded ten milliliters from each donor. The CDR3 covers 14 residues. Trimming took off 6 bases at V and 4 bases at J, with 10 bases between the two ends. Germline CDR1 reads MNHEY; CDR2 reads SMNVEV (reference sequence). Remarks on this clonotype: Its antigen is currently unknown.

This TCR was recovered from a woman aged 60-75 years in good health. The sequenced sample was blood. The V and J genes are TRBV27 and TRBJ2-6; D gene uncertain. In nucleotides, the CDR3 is TGTGCCAGCAGCCCAGACCCAGGGGCCAACGTCCTGACTTTC. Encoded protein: CASSPDPGANVLTF.